These 8 T cell receptor beta chains share one sample of origin, sequenced in a study of T cells in localized non-small cell lung cancer. This table comes from immunoSEQ multiplex PCR, and its TCRdb copy is limited to in-frame clones, with some not included. The table has over 25,000 clones, roughly 78% seen once. The sequencing used peripheral blood, collected before any cancer treatment. Source of these receptors: a male donor at least 60 years old with stage II squamous cell lung carcinoma.

The rearrangement uses TRBV19 and TRBJ2-1; perhaps D is TRBD1 or TRBD2 (5 bases each). Looked up from germline, CDR1 is LNHDA and CDR2 is SQIVND (reference sequence). This CDR3 is 13 amino acids long. The germline V and J ends were trimmed by 7 bases and 6 bases, with 13 bases remaining between them. This chain's CDR3 is CASTGTPVNEQFF. In nucleotides, the CDR3 is TGTGCCAGTACCGGGACGCCGGTCAATGAGCAGTTCTTC.

This clone was observed a handful of times. The V gene is TRBV2, the J gene TRBJ1-2, with TRBD1 as a possible D gene (6 bases). The CDR3 has 12 residues. Germline V gives CDR1 SNHLY, CDR2 FYNNEI. V lost 8 bases to trimming and J lost 7 bases, with 14 bases between them. CDR3 protein: CASVTTGSGYTF. In DNA form, the CDR3 reads TGTGCCAGCGTCACAACAGGGAGTGGCTACACCTTC.

Only a few counts were recorded for this clone. The chain combines TRBV5-1 with TRBJ2-1; D is undetermined. The V end was cut by 3 bases, the J end by 9 bases, with 10 bases between. Per germline, CDR1 SGHRS and CDR2 YFSETQ. The CDR3 contains 12 residues. The CDR3 DNA is TGCGCCAGCAGCTCGGTCCCCAGTGAGCAGTTCTTC. Its translation: CASSSVPSEQFF.

The chain has TRBV5-4 and TRBJ2-5; 9 bases line up with TRBD1. The V and J ends lost 3 bases and 5 bases, in that order; junction bases with no gene match: 8. The CDR3 is 15 amino acids. Germline-derived CDR1 and CDR2 are SGHNT and YYREEE (reference sequence). CDR3 in DNA: TGTGCCAGCAGCTCTTGGAAGACAGGGGGGGAGACCCAGTACTTC. Protein product: CASSSWKTGGETQYF. The full variable domain, completed using reference TRBV5-4 and TRBJ2-5, is ETGVTQSPTHLIKTRGQQVTLRCSSQSGHNTVSWYQQALGQGPQFIFQYYREEENGRGNFPPRFSGLQFPNYSSELNVNALELDDSALYLCASSSWKTGGETQYFGPGTRLLVL.

The chain combines TRBV4-2 with TRBJ2-5; D unresolved. From germline, CDR1 is LGHNA and CDR2 YNFKEQ. This CDR3 comprises 14 residues. The V end lost 2 bases, the J end lost 5 bases, and 12 bases lay between the germline ends. The CDR3 region is CASSQYGSEETQYF. For the CDR3, the DNA is TGTGCCAGCAGCCAATATGGGTCTGAGGAGACCCAGTACTTC.

V usage is TRBV6-4 and J usage is TRBJ1-5; D perhaps matches TRBD1 (5 bases). CDR1 and CDR2 (germline): MRHNA, SNTAGT. V lost 7 bases, J lost 2 bases, and 12 bases lay in between. The length of the CDR3 is 14 residues. The CDR3 spells CASTGREGNQPQHF. CDR3 DNA: TGTGCCAGCACAGGGAGGGAGGGCAATCAGCCCCAGCATTTT.

The CDR3 protein is CASNGPAPNYGYTF. CDR3 DNA sequence: TGTGCCAGCAACGGGCCAGCCCCTAACTATGGCTACACCTTC. V and J are TRBV6-1 and TRBJ1-2; no firm D call. The CDR3 has 14 amino acids. CDR1 is MNHNS and CDR2 is SASEGT in the germline V gene. The ends were cut back, 7 bases at V and 0 bases at J, with 12 bases in the middle.

The rearrangement links TRBV10-2 to TRBJ2-3; D ambiguous. Deletions cut 6 bases from V and 7 bases from J, with 5 bases between. CDR1 and CDR2 (germline): WSHSY, SAAADI. There are 10 residues in the CDR3. Here the CDR3 reads CASSENTQYF. Written as DNA, the CDR3 is TGCGCCAGCAGCGAAAATACGCAGTATTTT.